Below are 5 T cell receptor beta chains sequenced from a single sample in a study of post-analysis software for immune sequencing data. Points from the study as a whole: The study found TRBV5-6, TRBV5-1 and TRBV20-1 among about five TRBV segments more frequent in patients than controls.

TCR beta libraries were prepared from cDNA with unique molecular identifiers. Using its own MiXCR run on the PCR reads, TCRdb lists one record per CDR3 protein. The repertoire holds roughly 180,000 distinct CDR3 sequences, with about 29% as singletons. Their antigens are not known. The sequenced material came from blood. These receptors came from a girl aged 10 to 17 with multiple sclerosis.

As for this clonotype: A much larger clonotype is one base distant, so this may be a read error. This rearrangement joins TRBV28 to TRBJ1-2, with D unclear. CDR1 is MDHEN and CDR2 is SYDVKM in the germline V gene. The CDR3 is 13 amino acids. CDR3 DNA sequence: TGTGCCAGCAGTTTACAACGTAGCTATGGCTGCACCTTC. Its translation is CASSLQRSYGCTF.

This clonotype has a handful of counts. The chain uses TRBV5-1 and TRBJ1-5; D remains unclear. The CDR3 is 16 amino acids. From germline, CDR1 is SGHRS and CDR2 YFSETQ. The V gene lost 0 bases and the J gene lost 0 bases, with 10 bases spanning the gap. The CDR3 DNA is TGCGCCAGCAGCTTGGGACCGTCCTATAGCAATCAGCCCCAGCATTTT. It is translated as CASSLGPSYSNQPQHF.

At least ten counts were recorded for this clonotype. The V and J genes are TRBV5-1 and TRBJ2-1, with D perhaps matching TRBD1 or TRBD2 (6 bases each). Looked up from germline, CDR1 is SGHRS and CDR2 is YFSETQ. Trimming stripped 5 bases from V and 4 bases from J, with 10 bases between. This CDR3 has 13 residues. The CDR3 sequence is CASRIGGYNEQFF. The CDR3, as DNA: TGCGCCAGCAGAATAGGGGGGTACAATGAGCAGTTCTTC.

This clonotype showed up many times. The V gene is TRBV3-1, the J gene TRBJ2-7; possible D gene TRBD1, 7 bases. V shed 5 bases and J shed 5 bases, with 16 bases lying between them. Per germline, CDR1 LGHDT and CDR2 YNNKEL (reference sequence). There are 14 residues in the CDR3. DNA for the CDR3: TGTGCCAGCAGCTCAAACCAGGGGGGAGACGAGCAGTACTTC. Amino acid sequence: CASSSNQGGDEQYF.

There are a few counts of this clonotype. V is TRBV2 and J is TRBJ1-3; no firm D call. Germline V gene sequence: CDR1 SNHLY, CDR2 FYNNEI. CDR3 length equals 12 residues. V was pared by 6 bases and J by 8 bases, with 11 bases between. The CDR3 DNA is TGTGCCAGCAGGCTCATGGAAGACACCATATATTTT. Protein: CASRLMEDTIYF.